This T cell receptor beta chain was sequenced for a study of tumor-infiltrating lymphocytes in primary liver carcinoma. This clonotype was counted only a few times. The input was 450 to 500 ng total RNA; TCR beta cDNA was made from it with a constant-region primer. Libraries of TCR beta came from three nested multiplex PCR rounds with slightly modified ARM-PCR. Rounds one and two of PCR, each of 10 to 11 cycles, were primed with TRBV1-TRBV30 forward primers and a C-beta reverse primer. One entry per CDR3 protein, called by TCRdb with MiXCR from the multiplex PCR reads. The sample holds 300,000 to 400,000 distinct CDR3 sequences, around three fifths seen once. Germline CDR1 reads MNHEY; CDR2 reads SVGEGT. There are 13 residues in the CDR3. The ends were cut back, 6 bases at V and 3 bases at J, with 12 bases in the middle. RNA isolated from unsorted whole blood supplied the blood RNA, with germline DNA also extracted.

This TCR was recovered from a man between 40 and 49 years old with primary liver carcinoma and hepatitis B virus infection. V and J are TRBV6-2 or TRBV6-3 and TRBJ2-7; D unresolved. Sequenced: peripheral blood. Here the CDR3 reads CASSLYAHYEQYF. CDR3 nucleotide sequence: TGTGCCAGCAGCCTATATGCCCACTACGAGCAGTACTTC.